These T cell receptor beta chains were read from a single sample in a study of cytotoxic CD8 clonotypes in ibrutinib-treated CLL. Sequenced by immunoSEQ multiplex PCR; TCRdb stores in-frame clones only, minus some. The table records almost 250,000 clones, roughly 70% of them present only once. The sample in question was PBMCs, obtained after 24 months of ibrutinib treatment. All receptors derive from a human donor with chronic lymphocytic leukemia. Each CDR3 is given without its conserved first and last residue. Fields, in order: J gene, V gene, CDR3 protein.

>TRBJ2-2|TRBV4-1
ASSQDTRTSANTGELF
>TRBJ1-1|TRBV10-3
AINGGVNTEAF
>TRBJ2-2|TRBV5-4
ASTLTGTANGELF
>TRBJ2-3|TRBV18
ASSPPVWDRGEDTQY
>TRBJ2-7|TRBV5-4
ASSPGYRTGLAGFAEQY
>TRBJ1-2|TRBV14
ASSQMGPWGNGYT
>TRBJ1-5|TRBV19
ASSGEVGLSNQPQH
>TRBJ1-5|TRBV21-1
ATLSGTENQPQH
>TRBJ2-1|TRBV19
ASSILAVGEQF
>TRBJ2-3|TRBV29-1
SVEGGLASRTDTQY
>TRBJ1-1|TRBV5-1
ASSRGPDTEAF
>TRBJ1-5|TRBV6-1
ASSEARGVGNQPQH
>TRBJ2-1|TRBV10-3
AISAKGLAGRNNEQF
>TRBJ2-5|TRBV25-1
ASSEIRVGLGQTQY
>TRBJ2-7|TRBV14
ASSLLDRAYEQY
>TRBJ2-5|TRBV28
ASSLLSQGETQY
>TRBJ1-3|TRBV5-1
ASSFSLPPGNTIY
>TRBJ2-1|TRBV7-2
ASSPLQRDSNEQF
>TRBJ1-1|TRBV29-1
SVERLLLTEAF
>TRBJ1-2|TRBV5-1
ASSFSVLRGYGYT
>TRBJ2-1|TRBV5-4
ASSDWNRDRGF